This TCR beta chain was retrieved from a study of T cell repertoires in cytomegalovirus infection. For the study at large: Matching HLA type, along with CMV infection, was indicated by public TCR beta signatures. General observations from the study: The cumulative frequency of public TCR beta families identified carriers of CMV plus the relevant HLA. HLA-C-restricted CMV clonotypes gave the most frequent clonotype in two of eight donors.

On this clonotype: What it recognizes is unknown.

MiXCR was run by TCRdb on the reads, yielding one entry per CDR3 protein. The sample consists of about 190,000 distinct CDR3 sequences, 9.5% of them appearing once. The CDR3 consists of 14 residues. The germline V gene encodes CDR1 MNHEY and CDR2 SVGEGT. V shed 6 bases and J 7 bases; nucleotides not matched to a gene: 6. The rearrangement uses TRBV6-2 or TRBV6-3 and TRBJ2-1, with 10 bases that match TRBD2. This TCR was sampled from a human donor in good health (CMV status not recorded). Some clones in this sample may be carry-over from other donors' samples. The specimen sequenced was PBMCs. As DNA, the CDR3 is TGTGCCAGCAGCGAGCGGGAGGGAGGGAATGAGCAGTTCTTC. Amino acid sequence: CASSEREGGNEQFF.